What follows are 24 T cell receptor beta chains derived from one specimen sequenced in a study of blood T cell repertoires in COVID-19. TCRdb's copy holds only in-frame clones and misses some; the assay was immunoSEQ multiplex PCR. The repertoire holds about 67,000 clones, with about 82% as singletons. The sample was peripheral blood. These receptors were taken from a human donor in a cohort sampled during active COVID-19.

The genes are TRBV6-5 and TRBJ1-2, with a weak D call TRBD1 (5 bases). The germline V gene encodes CDR1 MNHEY and CDR2 SVGAGI. The V end lost 6 bases, the J end lost 7 bases, and 15 bases lay between the germline ends. The CDR3 loop spans 13 amino acids. The CDR3 spells CASRRGGASGYTF. The CDR3 DNA is TGTGCCAGCAGGCGGGGGGGAGCAAGTGGCTACACCTTC.

The DNA of the CDR3 is TGTGCCAGCAGTTGGGACACCTATCAGCCCCAGCATTTT. Amino acids: CASSWDTYQPQHF. The gene calls are TRBV7-9 and TRBJ1-5, with D possibly being TRBD1 (6 bases). Trimming cost V 6 bases and J 5 bases, with 11 bases left between them. There are 13 residues in the CDR3. Germline assignment: CDR1 SEHNR and CDR2 FQNEAQ (reference sequence). Based on the CDR3 plus reference TRBV7-9 and TRBJ1-5, the full variable domain is DTGVSQNPRHKITKRGQNVTFRCDPISEHNRLYWYRQTLGQGPEFLTYFQNEAQLEKSRLLSDRFSAERPKGSFSTLEIQRTEQGDSAMYLCASSWDTYQPQHFGDGTRLSIL.

This chain uses TRBV30 with TRBJ2-2; weak D call: TRBD1 (5 bases). The CDR3 totals 12 residues. The germline CDR1 and CDR2 sequences are GTSNPN and SVGIG (reference sequence). V gave up 3 bases and J gave up 7 bases, with 9 bases separating them. CDR3 coding DNA: TGTGCCTGGAGCAGGGCAGGCGGGGAGCTGTTTTTT. Its translation is CAWSRAGGELFF.

Turning to this clone: Sequence at one end of the junction differs from germline and may be a read error. The V gene is TRBV2, the J gene TRBJ1-2, with 9 bases aligning to TRBD1. Germline values: CDR1 SNHLY, CDR2 FYNNEI. The CDR3 has 13 residues. CDR3 nucleotides: TGTGCTAGCACAGGGGGCGGATTCTATGGCTACACCTTC. Translation: CASTGGGFYGYTF.

The rearrangement uses TRBV4-3 and TRBJ2-1; 10 bases align to TRBD2. This CDR3 comprises 15 residues. The J segment lost 9 bases and the V segment lost 1 base, leaving 6 bases of the junction unmatched. CDR1 and CDR2 (germline): LGHNA, YSLEER. The DNA of the CDR3 is TGCGCCAGCAGCCAAGGGCTAGCGGGGGTAACTGAGCAGTTCTTC. This gives the protein CASSQGLAGVTEQFF.

The V call is TRBV29-1, the J call TRBJ2-3, with TRBD2 identical over 15 bases. Germline V gene sequence: CDR1 SQVTM, CDR2 ANQGSEA. The CDR3 runs 16 residues. V dropped 6 bases and J dropped 7; count of bases not matched to a gene: 11. The CDR3 DNA follows: TGCAGCGTGAACACGGGACTAGCGGGGGGCCGGAATACGCAGTATTTT. It translates to CSVNTGLAGGRNTQYF.

Here the CDR3 DNA reads TGTGCCAGTAGTATTGCACAGGGGAGAGCAAATGAAAAACTGTTTTTT. Residues: CASSIAQGRANEKLFF. The V gene is TRBV19, the J gene TRBJ1-4; 7 positions agree with TRBD1. Looked up from germline, CDR1 is LNHDA and CDR2 is SQIVND (reference sequence). V was clipped by 3 bases and J by 5 bases; unmatched bases: 9. The CDR3 extends over 16 amino acids.

The chain is built from TRBV7-2 and TRBJ2-2, with 7 positions matching TRBD1. Unmatched junction bases numbered 15, after V lost 2 bases and J lost 6 bases. This CDR3 comprises 18 residues. Germline V gene lookup returns CDR1 SGHTA and CDR2 FQGNSA. CDR3 sequence reads: CASSLRQGESTWSGELFF. CDR3 DNA: TGTGCCAGCAGCTTAAGGCAGGGGGAGTCCACTTGGTCCGGGGAGCTGTTTTTT.

The genes are TRBV11-3 and TRBJ2-5, with 7 bases fitting TRBD2. The CDR3 consists of 14 residues. V lost 5 bases and J lost 0; bases outside the gene matches: 3. Looked up from germline, CDR1 is SGHNT and CDR2 is YENEEA. DNA for the CDR3: TGTGCCAGCAGCCCTGGGGGGGACCAAGAGACCCAGTACTTC. It translates to CASSPGGDQETQYF. Variable domain in full (rest from reference TRBV11-3 and TRBJ2-5): EAGVVQSPRYKIIEKKQPVAFWCNPISGHNTLYWYLQNLGQGPELLIRYENEEAVDDSQLPKDRFSAERLKGVDSTLKIQPAELGDSAVYLCASSPGGDQETQYFGPGTRLLVL.

The J gene is TRBJ2-3, the V gene TRBV15; TRBD2 matches 10 bases. The junction had 5 bases not matched to a gene; V was cut back by 3 bases and J by 2 bases. The germline V gene has CDR1 LNHNV and CDR2 YYDKDF (reference sequence). The CDR3 is made up of 16 amino acids. CDR3: CATSSELAGNTDTQYF. The CDR3 DNA reads TGTGCCACCAGCAGCGAACTAGCGGGGAACACAGATACGCAGTATTTT.

The V and J genes are TRBV30 and TRBJ1-2; D remains ambiguous. V was pared by 5 bases and J by 1 base, with 8 bases between. Per the germline V gene, CDR1 is GTSNPN and CDR2 is SVGIG (reference sequence). The CDR3 is 12 residues long. CDR3 residues: CAWGHGNYGYTF. The CDR3 DNA follows: TGTGCCTGGGGCCACGGTAACTATGGCTACACCTTC.

The rearrangement links TRBV9 to TRBJ1-2; D is perhaps TRBD1 (5 bases). The CDR3 extends over 14 amino acids. The V and J ends lost 3 bases and 5 bases respectively, with 14 bases between them. The germline V gene encodes CDR1 SGDLS and CDR2 YYNGEE. CDR3 region: CASSAESGRYGYTF. The CDR3 DNA sequence: TGTGCCAGCAGCGCCGAGTCAGGGAGGTATGGCTACACCTTC.

This chain joins TRBV2 and TRBJ2-1; TRBD1 aligns across 10 bases. After removal of 6 bases from V and 6 bases from J, the junction contained 2 bases not matched to a gene. Germline CDR1 SNHLY, CDR2 FYNNEI. The CDR3 length is 13 residues. CDR3 protein: CASRRTGGNEQFF. In DNA, the CDR3 is TGTGCCAGCAGGAGGACAGGGGGCAATGAGCAGTTCTTC.

The chain links TRBV28 to TRBJ2-5; 7 nucleotides line up with TRBD1. Germline CDR1 reads MDHEN; CDR2 reads SYDVKM. Trimming removed 6 bases from V and 4 bases from J; junction bases left unmatched: 17. This CDR3 spans 17 amino acids. CDR3 sequence (DNA): TGTGCCAGCAGCCGCGGTGGGGCAGGGGGAAGGGGAGAGACCCAGTACTTC. It specifies CASSRGGAGGRGETQYF.

This clone was detected only once. This chain joins TRBV19 and TRBJ2-1; 8 nucleotides match TRBD2. The junction had 4 bases not matched to a gene; V was cut back by 6 bases and J by 0 bases. This CDR3 spans 15 amino acids. In germline, CDR1 is LNHDA, CDR2 SQIVND (reference sequence). The CDR3 region is CASRLTSVSYNEQFF. The CDR3 DNA reads as TGTGCCAGTAGACTGACTAGCGTCTCCTACAATGAGCAGTTCTTC.

The chain links TRBV4-3 to TRBJ2-3; TRBD2 might be the D (6 bases). Germline V lookup: CDR1 LGHNA, CDR2 YSLEER. V lost 1 base and J lost 2, with 16 bases in between. There are 17 residues in the CDR3. The CDR3 here is CASSQVVAGRYTDTQYF. DNA for the CDR3: TGCGCCAGCAGCCAAGTAGTGGCGGGGAGATACACAGATACGCAGTATTTT.

V gene TRBV6-1 combines with J gene TRBJ1-2; TRBD1 matches 7 bases. From germline, CDR1 is MNHNS and CDR2 SASEGT. J was trimmed by 4 bases and V by 3 bases; bases with no gene match: 8. There are 15 residues in the CDR3. The DNA for the CDR3 is TGTGCCAGCAGTGACACAGGGGTCGCTTCCTATGGCTACACCTTC. Amino acid sequence: CASSDTGVASYGYTF.

This chain links TRBV2 with TRBJ1-5, with 8 bases fitting TRBD1. Trimming cost V 6 bases and J 6 bases; bases outside gene matches: 7. The CDR3 extends over 14 amino acids. Germline CDR1 reads SNHLY; CDR2 reads FYNNEI. The CDR3 protein is CASRKSTGGQPQHF. CDR3 in DNA: TGTGCCAGCAGAAAATCTACAGGGGGTCAGCCCCAGCATTTT.

This chain links TRBV5-4 with TRBJ1-1; TRBD1 might be the D (6 bases). This CDR3 contains 15 residues. The V end lost 4 bases, the J end lost 1 base, and 14 bases lay between the germline ends. Germline V CDR1 and CDR2: SGHNT, YYREEE (reference sequence). The DNA for the CDR3 is TGTGCCAGCAGCCCCACAGGGAGAAGGAACACTGAAGCTTTCTTT. Translation: CASSPTGRRNTEAFF.

As concerns this clone: Relative to the germline gene, one junction end is altered; a read error may explain this. The J gene is TRBJ2-5, the V gene TRBV7-9; D may be TRBD1 (7 bases). Germline V gene data show CDR1 as SEHNR and CDR2 as FQNEAQ (reference sequence). The CDR3 has 16 amino acids. CDR3 in amino acids: CASTLGGGRGQETQYF. For the CDR3, the DNA is TGTGCCAGCACCTTAGGAGGGGGCAGGGGACAAGAGACCCAGTACTTC.

The gene calls are TRBV5-1 and TRBJ2-1; perhaps TRBD2 as D (5 bases). The V gene lost 4 bases and the J gene lost 5 bases, with 16 bases spanning the gap. From germline, CDR1 is SGHRS and CDR2 YFSETQ. There are 15 residues in the CDR3. This CDR3 reads CASSPAGITHNEQFF. In DNA, the CDR3 is TGCGCCAGCAGCCCCGCCGGGATTACCCACAATGAGCAGTTCTTC.

The V gene is TRBV7-2, the J gene TRBJ2-3; tentatively, D is TRBD2 (6 bases). Trimming cost V 4 bases and J 1 base, with 9 bases left between them. The CDR3 runs to 14 residues. Per the germline V gene, CDR1 is SGHTA and CDR2 is FQGNSA. CDR3 in DNA: TGTGCCAGCAGCTCCGGGGGTGGCACAGATACGCAGTATTTT. Its translation is CASSSGGGTDTQYF.

The chain is built from TRBV28 and TRBJ1-1; D is ambiguous. Looked up from germline, CDR1 is MDHEN and CDR2 is SYDVKM. V was pared by 4 bases and J by 1 base, with 10 bases between. The CDR3 sequence is 14 residues long. CDR3 region: CASSYSTKNTEAFF. The CDR3 DNA is TGTGCCAGCAGTTACAGCACGAAGAACACTGAAGCTTTCTTT.

The chain combines TRBV18 with TRBJ2-3; D may be TRBD2 (5 bases). This CDR3 contains 15 residues. Per germline, CDR1 KGHSH and CDR2 LQKENI. V dropped 3 bases and J dropped 1 base, with 11 bases sitting between them. CDR3 nucleotide sequence: TGTGCCAGCTCACCTGGACTCGGAGGCACAGATACGCAGTATTTT. Translated: CASSPGLGGTDTQYF.